The source of this TCR beta chain is a study of blood T cell repertoires in COVID-19. In germline, CDR1 is SGDLS, CDR2 YYNGEE. CDR3 size: 13 residues. V lost 3 bases, J lost 0 bases, and 5 bases lay in between. Method: immunoSEQ multiplex PCR; TCRdb's copy keeps in-frame clones and lacks some. The table lists tens of thousands of clones, less than 90% of them singletons. V is TRBV9 and J is TRBJ2-3, with D unclear. The sample consisted of peripheral blood. This sequence was found in a man in his 60s with acute or convalescent COVID-19. The CDR3 DNA reads as TGTGCCAGCAGCGATCTGAGCACAGATACGCAGTATTTT. Protein product: CASSDLSTDTQYF. Filled out from reference TRBV9 and TRBJ2-3, the complete variable domain reads DSGVTQTPKHLITATGQRVTLRCSPRSGDLSVYWYQQSLDQGLQFLIQYYNGEERAKGNILERFSAQQFPDLHSELNLSSLELGDSALYFCASSDLSTDTQYFGPGTRLTVL.